The source of this TCR beta chain is a study of T cell responses to AZD1222 COVID-19 vaccine. The study's findings and limits: Unmutated variant regions are reportedly the target of nearly half of TCRs that are spike-specific.

Worth noting for this clone: What it recognizes is unknown.

Sequencing used immunoSEQ multiplex PCR; TCRdb keeps in-frame clones, though not all of them. The profile shows 110,000 to 150,000 clones, about 87% of them singletons. The CDR3 consists of 17 residues. CDR1 is KGHSH, CDR2 LQKENI, per germline. The junction had 14 bases not matched to a gene; V was cut back by 3 bases and J by 6 bases. The sequence derives from an adult in good health. The chain couples TRBV18 to TRBJ1-1, with 9 positions matching TRBD1. This specimen consisted of peripheral blood, obtained on day 0 of AZD1222 vaccination. The CDR3 here is CASSPMGTGMTQSEAFF. The CDR3 DNA is TGTGCCAGCTCACCTATGGGGACAGGGATGACGCAATCTGAAGCTTTCTTT.